The 8 T cell receptor beta chains reported below all come from one sample, sequenced in a study of blood T cell repertoires in COVID-19. The repertoire was sequenced with immunoSEQ multiplex PCR; TCRdb's copy has only in-frame clones and lacks some. The data show roughly 37,000 clones, with more than 60% seen just once and 1.5% to 2% held by the top ten. Sequencing was done on a sample of peripheral blood. The receptors were gathered from a man aged 55 to 70 with active COVID-19.

V and J are TRBV7-2 and TRBJ2-5; TRBD1 is a possible D gene (6 bases). This CDR3 spans 14 amino acids. V gave up 2 bases and J gave up 4 bases, with 11 bases separating them. Looked up from germline, CDR1 is SGHTA and CDR2 is FQGNSA. This CDR3 reads CASSLHRERETQYF. The CDR3, as DNA: TGTGCCAGCAGCTTACACAGGGAGAGAGAGACCCAGTACTTC.

This chain joins TRBV3-1 (or the pseudogene TRBV3-2) and TRBJ2-3; 11 bases fit TRBD1. The CDR3 is 15 residues long. Germline CDR1 LGHDT, CDR2 YNNKEL (reference sequence). Germline trimming cut 6 bases from V and 5 bases from J; bases unmatched to any gene: 7. In nucleotides, the CDR3 is TGTGCCAGCAGGTTCGGACAGGGGGCTGGAGATACGCAGTATTTT. Translated, it gives CASRFGQGAGDTQYF.

V is TRBV9 and J is TRBJ2-2, with D maybe TRBD2 (6 bases). Germline V gene sequence: CDR1 SGDLS, CDR2 YYNGEE. Trimming took off 4 bases at V and 0 bases at J, with 22 bases between the two ends. The CDR3 totals 19 residues. The CDR3 protein is CASSLGSPSVVSNTGELFF. The CDR3 nucleotides are TGTGCCAGCAGCCTAGGGTCTCCTAGCGTTGTATCGAACACCGGGGAGCTGTTTTTT.

The chain links TRBV7-2 to TRBJ1-5; 10 nucleotides agree with TRBD1. Germline CDR1 is SGHTA and CDR2 is FQGNSA. Losses at the gene ends were 1 base for V and 10 bases for J; bases not matched to a gene: 4. The CDR3 covers 14 residues. The CDR3 is CASSLGQGAAPQHF. DNA of the CDR3: TGTGCCAGCAGCTTAGGACAGGGGGCCGCACCCCAGCATTTT.

CDR3 in amino acids: CASSLISLGAELFF. CDR3 nucleotides: TGTGCCAGCAGCTTAATATCCTTGGGGGCCGAGCTGTTTTTT. The chain uses TRBV7-3 and TRBJ2-2, with D possibly TRBD1 on 6 matching bases. The V gene lost 1 base and the J gene lost 11 bases, with 14 bases spanning the gap. Looked up from germline, CDR1 is SGHTA and CDR2 is FQGTGA. This CDR3 has 14 residues. The variable domain in full, with the rest retrieved from reference TRBV7-3 and TRBJ2-2, is GAGVSQTPSNKVTEKGKYVELRCDPISGHTALYWYRQSLGQGPEFLIYFQGTGAADDSGLPNDRFFAVRPEGSVSTLKIQRTERGDSAVYLCASSLISLGAELFFGEGSRLTVL.

J is TRBJ1-2 and V is TRBV4-1; D is unresolved. Trimming stripped 0 bases from V and 8 bases from J, with 22 bases between. The CDR3 totals 17 residues. Germline values: CDR1 MGHRA, CDR2 YSYEKL. Here the CDR3 DNA reads TGCGCCAGCAGCCAAGAAGGGAGGGATTCCCTTTTCGGCGGCTACACCTTC. Amino acid sequence: CASSQEGRDSLFGGYTF.

The CDR3 protein is CASSQGDGGDTQYF. CDR3 bases: TGTGCCAGCAGCCAAGGGGACGGGGGGGATACGCAGTATTTT. The chain combines TRBV4-2 with TRBJ2-3; 7 bases line up with TRBD2. The CDR3 runs to 14 residues. From germline, CDR1 is LGHNA and CDR2 YNFKEQ. J gave up 6 bases and V 1 base, and 4 bases lay outside the gene matches.

This clone was observed a handful of times. The chain has TRBV3-1 (or the pseudogene TRBV3-2) and TRBJ2-7; D perhaps matches TRBD2 (7 bases). The V and J ends lost 4 bases and 3 bases respectively, with 13 bases between them. Germline loops: CDR1 LGHDT, CDR2 YNNKEL (reference sequence). This CDR3 has 14 residues. Here the CDR3 reads CASSREGGGYEQYF. The DNA for the CDR3 is TGTGCCAGCAGCCGAGAGGGGGGGGGCTACGAGCAGTACTTC.